This TCR beta chain was retrieved from a study of blood T cell repertoires in COVID-19. The wider study: From T cells, B-cell-depleted T cells, or PBMCs came the material, which was cDNA or gDNA.

This clone showed up just once. As handled by the study authors: How many nucleated cells were present was estimated from reference gene primer amplification. Using immunoSEQ multiplex PCR, the repertoire was profiled, and TCRdb retains in-frame clones only, with some absent. Clone size and V and J calls were adopted from that table, with D and trimming inferred from the DNA. This repertoire shows roughly 190,000 clones, about 77% found once; its top ten account for 17%. All enrollees were roughly 18 to 90 years old and from 25 or so US areas. Clinical history as reported by participants underpinned cohort assignment. Germline V lookup: CDR1 SGHRS, CDR2 YFSETQ. Trimming removed 6 bases from V and 4 bases from J; junction bases left unmatched: 12. The CDR3 has 15 amino acids.

The TCR was taken from a woman aged 45-59 years with acute COVID-19. The sequencing input was PBMCs or T cells enriched from blood (not recorded which). The rearrangement uses TRBV5-1 and TRBJ1-1; 7 bases are a match to TRBD1. Here the CDR3 DNA reads TGCGCCAGCAAGGCCCCGACGAGGGGGCTCACTGAAGCTTTCTTT. This encodes CASKAPTRGLTEAFF.